Following are 2 T cell receptor beta chains from one sample sequenced in a study of circulating CD8 cells and anti-PD-1 response in melanoma. Sorting of live CD3+CD8+TCRalphabeta+ cells by PD-1 and/or TIGIT gave four subsets. Each library started from around 14 ng of total RNA using the QIAseq Immune Repertoire TCR panel. Via MiXCR, TCRdb re-called the reads, giving one row per CDR3 protein. Seen here are about 310 distinct CDR3 sequences, under 15% observed once, and the top ten hold 62%. Sequences were derived from CD8+ T cells from PBMCs, sampled at baseline or after one month of anti-PD-1 therapy (not recorded which). The receptors stem from a human donor with melanoma.

The chain links TRBV2 to TRBJ2-7; 10 nucleotides agree with TRBD1. Unmatched junction bases numbered 6, after V lost 5 bases and J lost 5 bases. Germline assignment: CDR1 SNHLY and CDR2 FYNNEI. The CDR3 totals 14 residues. CDR3 DNA sequence: TGTGCCAGCAGTCCCGGGACAGGGGTAGACGAGCAGTACTTC. Amino acids: CASSPGTGVDEQYF.

Judged by abundance, this clonotype is medium-sized. The chain links TRBV19 to TRBJ2-2; the D gene is possibly TRBD1 (6 bases). Trimming pared 7 bases from V and 1 base from J, leaving 10 bases between. The CDR3 contains 14 residues. Germline V gene lookup returns CDR1 LNHDA and CDR2 SQIVND (reference sequence). CDR3 sequence reads: CASIPTGNTGELFF. The CDR3 nucleotides are TGTGCCAGTATCCCGACAGGGAACACCGGGGAGCTGTTTTTT.